Listed below are T cell receptor beta chains from one sample, sequenced in a study of cytomegalovirus exposure and HLA in healthy donors. Data came from immunoSEQ multiplex PCR; TCRdb stores just in-frame clones and leaves some out. The sample has a few hundred thousand clones, 90% to 95% seen once; the top ten hold approximately 0.99%. Sequenced sample: PBMCs. The receptors shown here come from a woman aged 18 to 35 in good health and CMV-seronegative. Both conserved end residues are trimmed from each CDR3. The order of the fields is CDR3 protein, V gene.

CDR3 protein: ASSRQAGLVTDTQY
V gene: TRBV5-1

CDR3 protein: SVTREGLRDTQY
V gene: TRBV29-1

CDR3 protein: ASSQDRGQLETQY
V gene: TRBV4-1

CDR3 protein: ASSSSTDTQY
V gene: TRBV6-6

CDR3 protein: ASSLMKGTYEQY
V gene: TRBV11-2

CDR3 protein: ASNLKRDRGRYEQY
V gene: TRBV9

CDR3 protein: ASSFTGGYEQY
V gene: TRBV5-4

CDR3 protein: ASSSTHNEQY
V gene: TRBV7-9

CDR3 protein: ASSSLTSGSADTQY
V gene: TRBV6-5

CDR3 protein: AISEQNRKGHGYT
V gene: TRBV10-3